These 7 T cell receptor beta chains were sequenced from one sample in a study of T cell responses to AZD1222 COVID-19 vaccine. Here immunoSEQ multiplex PCR was the method, and the copy in TCRdb shows in-frame clones only, minus some. The data contain fewer than 110,000 clones, about 90% of them seen just once; the ten biggest clones take up roughly 10%. Sequenced material: peripheral blood, taken 28 days after the second AZD1222 dose. The receptor source for this set is an adult who received the AZD1222 COVID-19 vaccine.

In regard to this clone: Relative to the germline gene, one junction end is altered; a read error may explain this. The J gene is TRBJ2-5, the V gene TRBV2, with 8 bases identical to TRBD2. CDR3 size: 14 residues. Per the germline V gene, CDR1 is SNHLY and CDR2 is FYNNEI. CDR3: CASSESSGGSLGDF. DNA for the CDR3: TGTGCCAGCAGTGAATCCAGCGGGGGATCCCTAGGGGACTTC.

As DNA, the CDR3 is TGTGCCAGCAGCGACGGCAGGACCCAGGGATTGAACTATGGCTACACCTTC. As protein: CASSDGRTQGLNYGYTF. The V call is TRBV11-2, the J call TRBJ1-2, with D maybe TRBD1 (5 bases). With 5 bases removed from V and 2 bases from J, the gap between germline ends came to 21 bases. CDR1 and CDR2 from the germline V gene are SGHAT and FQNNGV. The CDR3 length is 17 residues. The whole variable domain, remainder taken from reference TRBV11-2 and TRBJ1-2, is EAGVAQSPRYKIIEKRQSVAFWCNPISGHATLYWYQQILGQGPKLLIQFQNNGVVDDSQLPKDRFSAERLKGVDSTLKIQPAKLEDSAVYLCASSDGRTQGLNYGYTFGSGTRLTVV.

The V and J genes are TRBV25-1 and TRBJ2-7; 10 bases line up with TRBD1. Trimming cost V 5 bases and J 6 bases; bases outside gene matches: 10. Germline values: CDR1 MGHDK, CDR2 SYGVNS. This CDR3 spans 15 amino acids. CDR3 bases: TGTGCCAGCAGTAATCCCGGGACAGGGGTTATCGAGCAGTACTTC. The encoded protein is CASSNPGTGVIEQYF.

This clone has only a few counts. This sequence joins TRBV6-2 or TRBV6-3 and TRBJ2-7; TRBD1 matches at 8 bases. The CDR3 has 18 amino acids. The J segment lost 1 base and the V segment lost 0 bases, leaving 11 bases of the junction unmatched. Germline CDR1 and CDR2: MNHEY and SVGEGT. For the CDR3, the DNA is TGTGCCAGCAGTTACTCGAAGGGTAGGGACAGGCTGTCCTACGAGCAGTACTTC. Protein: CASSYSKGRDRLSYEQYF.

J is TRBJ2-5 and V is TRBV5-4; TRBD2 aligns across 10 bases. Per the germline V gene, CDR1 is SGHNT and CDR2 is YYREEE (reference sequence). The CDR3 runs 17 residues. V dropped 1 base and J dropped 5; count of bases not matched to a gene: 11. The DNA of the CDR3 is TGTGCCAGCAGCTTGCGGTACAGCGGGAGGGCCGGGGAGACCCAGTACTTC. Its translation: CASSLRYSGRAGETQYF.

The rearrangement uses TRBV4-3 and TRBJ2-7; possibly TRBD1 for D (6 bases). The CDR3 has 16 residues. From germline, CDR1 is LGHNA and CDR2 YSLEER. V lost 0 bases, J lost 2 bases, and 14 bases lay in between. The CDR3: CASSQEWGLLTYEQYF. CDR3 bases: TGCGCCAGCAGCCAAGAGTGGGGGCTTCTCACCTACGAGCAGTACTTC.

This chain uses TRBV24-1 with TRBJ2-3; 7 nucleotides line up with TRBD2. The CDR3 totals 13 residues. V gave up 1 base and J gave up 6 bases; unmatched junction bases: 0. In germline, CDR1 is KGHDR, CDR2 SFDVKD. DNA for the CDR3: TGTGCCACCAGTGATTTACTAGCGGATACGCAGTATTTT. Its protein product is CATSDLLADTQYF.